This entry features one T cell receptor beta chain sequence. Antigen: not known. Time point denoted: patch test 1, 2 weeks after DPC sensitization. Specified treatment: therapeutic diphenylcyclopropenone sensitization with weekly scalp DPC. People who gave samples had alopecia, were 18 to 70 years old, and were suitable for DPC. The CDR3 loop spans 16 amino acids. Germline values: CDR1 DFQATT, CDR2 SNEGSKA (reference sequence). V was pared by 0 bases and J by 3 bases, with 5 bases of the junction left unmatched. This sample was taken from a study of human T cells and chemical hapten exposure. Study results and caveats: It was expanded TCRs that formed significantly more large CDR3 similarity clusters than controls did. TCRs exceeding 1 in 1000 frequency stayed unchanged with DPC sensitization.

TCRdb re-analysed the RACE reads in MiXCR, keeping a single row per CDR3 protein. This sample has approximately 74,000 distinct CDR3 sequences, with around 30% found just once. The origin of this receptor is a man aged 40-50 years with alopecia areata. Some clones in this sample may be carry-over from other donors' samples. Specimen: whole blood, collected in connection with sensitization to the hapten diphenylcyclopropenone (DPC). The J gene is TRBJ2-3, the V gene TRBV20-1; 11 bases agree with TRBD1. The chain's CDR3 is CSARDFGQGATDTQYF. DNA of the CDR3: TGCAGTGCTAGAGATTTCGGACAGGGGGCGACAGATACGCAGTATTTT.